One and the same sample provided the 32 T cell receptor beta chains below, sequenced in a study of memory CD4+ T cells and cytomegalovirus serostatus. The sort gate was single viable CD3+CD4+CD8-CD45RO+ cells for memory CD4+ T cells. Produced via immunoSEQ multiplex PCR; TCRdb's table is partial and in-frame only. The top ten hold 0.78% of the sample, which has 40,000 or so clones, over 60% seen once. Material: memory CD4+ T cells from blood. The receptors stem from an adult in good health and CMV-seronegative.

J is TRBJ2-3 and V is TRBV10-2; TRBD1 aligns across 8 bases. The CDR3 sequence is 16 residues long. Trimming at V came to 6 bases and at J to 0 bases, leaving 8 bases not matched to a gene. Germline V gives CDR1 WSHSY, CDR2 SAAADI. The CDR3 is CASRRGTGASTDTQYF. The CDR3 bases are TGCGCCAGCAGACGCGGGACAGGCGCTAGCACAGATACGCAGTATTTT.

V is TRBV5-1 and J is TRBJ1-2; 10 bases are a match to TRBD1. Trimming removed 7 bases from V and 6 bases from J; junction bases left unmatched: 12. Germline V CDR1 and CDR2: SGHRS, YFSETQ. The CDR3 is made up of 15 amino acids. The CDR3 spells CASFSPTGTGDGYTF. CDR3 in DNA: TGCGCCAGCTTTTCTCCTACCGGGACAGGGGATGGCTACACCTTC.

The genes are TRBV18 and TRBJ1-3, with unresolved D. The CDR3 contains 15 residues. V gave up 0 bases and J gave up 4 bases, with 10 bases separating them. CDR1 KGHSH and CDR2 LQKENI come from the germline V gene. CDR3 DNA: TGTGCCAGCTCACCACCAGAGACGAAAGGAAACACCATATATTTT. Its translation is CASSPPETKGNTIYF.

The chain uses TRBV30 and TRBJ1-4, with 8 bases that match TRBD1. The CDR3 sequence is 15 residues long. Germline loops: CDR1 GTSNPN, CDR2 SVGIG (reference sequence). The trim removed 0 bases at V and 7 bases at J, leaving 7 bases unmatched. DNA for the CDR3: TGTGCCTGGAGTGTACCGACAGGGGTGATTGAAAAACTGTTTTTT. This encodes CAWSVPTGVIEKLFF.

The rearrangement joins TRBV6-6 to TRBJ1-4; the match to TRBD1 covers 12 bases. V shed 4 bases and J 8 bases; nucleotides not matched to a gene: 5. Per germline, CDR1 MNHNY and CDR2 SVGAGI (reference sequence). The CDR3 is made up of 15 amino acids. CDR3 coding DNA: TGTGCCAGCAGTTCGGCCGGGACAGGGGGCGAAAAACTGTTTTTT. Its protein is CASSSAGTGGEKLFF.

Only one count was recorded for this clone. CDR3 in amino acids: CASSVGAGGSQETQYF. CDR3 sequence (DNA): TGTGCCAGCAGCGTAGGTGCGGGGGGATCCCAAGAGACCCAGTACTTC. The rearrangement links TRBV9 to TRBJ2-5, with 8 bases lining up with TRBD2. V lost 0 bases to trimming and J lost 1 base; unmatched junction nucleotides: 5. This CDR3 region has 16 residues. Germline loops: CDR1 SGDLS, CDR2 YYNGEE.

The rearrangement joins TRBV6-5 to TRBJ1-3; no firm D call. CDR1 is MNHEY and CDR2 is SVGAGI in the germline V gene. The V end was cut by 4 bases, the J end by 2 bases, with 3 bases between. The CDR3 runs to 12 residues. The CDR3 coding sequence is TGTGCCAGCAGTTCCCCTGGAAACACCATATATTTT. As protein: CASSSPGNTIYF.

The chain couples TRBV9 to TRBJ1-2; D gene unclear. The germline V and J ends were trimmed by 0 bases and 7 bases, with 19 bases remaining between them. The CDR3 has 16 residues. Germline V lookup: CDR1 SGDLS, CDR2 YYNGEE. The CDR3 coding sequence is TGTGCCAGCAGCGTAGAACTCCAGGCCTCACTTGGTGGCTACACCTTC. Protein product: CASSVELQASLGGYTF.

V usage is TRBV6-1 and J usage is TRBJ2-3, with 8 bases that match TRBD1. This CDR3 comprises 14 residues. V shed 5 bases and J 1 base; nucleotides not matched to a gene: 2. Germline V gene sequence: CDR1 MNHNS, CDR2 SASEGT. CDR3 sequence (DNA): TGTGCCAGCAGTTTGGACAGGGGCACAGATACGCAGTATTTT. Translating gives CASSLDRGTDTQYF.

This sequence joins TRBV6-4 and TRBJ2-1; 8 bases are a match to TRBD1. Germline CDR1 reads MRHNA; CDR2 reads SNTAGT. V lost 4 bases and J lost 5; bases outside the gene matches: 4. There are 14 residues in the CDR3. The CDR3: CASSVQGDHNEQFF. The CDR3 nucleotides are TGTGCCAGCAGTGTACAGGGGGACCACAATGAGCAGTTCTTC.

The V gene is TRBV30, the J gene TRBJ2-5, with D perhaps being TRBD1 or TRBD2 (7 bases each). CDR3 size: 13 residues. With 5 bases removed from V and 2 bases from J, the gap between germline ends came to 12 bases. The germline gives CDR1 GTSNPN, CDR2 SVGIG (reference sequence). The CDR3 region is CAWGGDRQETQYF. Written as DNA, the CDR3 is TGTGCCTGGGGGGGGGACAGACAAGAGACCCAGTACTTC.

This chain links TRBV6-1 with TRBJ2-7; TRBD2 is a possible D gene (6 bases). V was shortened by 11 bases and J by 6 bases, with 17 bases between the two germline ends. Germline CDR1 is MNHNS and CDR2 is SASEGT. The CDR3 covers 12 residues. The CDR3 DNA is TGTGCCGCGGGACGGGGGACCGGCGAGCAGTACTTC. Translating gives CAAGRGTGEQYF.

The sample holds one count of this clone. V is TRBV10-2 and J is TRBJ1-4; 7 bases agree with TRBD1. V shed 2 bases and J 10 bases; nucleotides not matched to a gene: 7. The CDR3 runs to 14 residues. Germline lookup yields CDR1 WSHSY and CDR2 SAAADI. In DNA, the CDR3 is TGCGCCAGCAGTGAGACAGGGGCCTCCGGAAAACTGTTTTTT. Translation gives CASSETGASGKLFF.

The sample holds a few counts of this clone. The chain uses TRBV29-1 and TRBJ1-1; unclear D gene. The ends were cut back, 4 bases at V and 0 bases at J, with 6 bases in the middle. The CDR3 runs 12 residues. Germline CDR1 is SQVTM and CDR2 is ANQGSEA. This CDR3 reads CSVGELNTEAFF. CDR3 nucleotides: TGCAGCGTTGGGGAGTTGAACACTGAAGCTTTCTTT.

The chain has TRBV30 and TRBJ2-3; 10 positions match TRBD2. The ends lost 2 bases at V and 4 bases at J; junction bases unmatched: 6. Germline V gene sequence: CDR1 GTSNPN, CDR2 SVGIG (reference sequence). The CDR3 contains 15 residues. CDR3 region: CAWSYSGGGPDTQYF. The CDR3 nucleotides read TGTGCCTGGAGTTACAGCGGGGGGGGCCCAGATACGCAGTATTTT.

This clone was detected only once. V is TRBV6-5 and J is TRBJ1-4; D not certain. The length of the CDR3 is 13 residues. The V end lost 8 bases, the J end lost 5 bases, and 12 bases lay between the germline ends. Per germline, CDR1 MNHEY and CDR2 SVGAGI. CDR3 protein: CASARDRNEKLFF. The CDR3, as DNA: TGTGCCAGCGCGAGGGATAGAAATGAAAAACTGTTTTTT.

The chain has TRBV5-4 and TRBJ2-5, with 9 positions matching TRBD1. Trimming at V came to 4 bases and at J to 4 bases, leaving 14 bases not matched to a gene. The CDR3 length is 17 residues. Germline CDR1 and CDR2: SGHNT and YYREEE (reference sequence). Written as DNA, the CDR3 is TGTGCCAGCAGCCCCTCCCTGGGACAGGGCCTTGGAGAGACCCAGTACTTC. Protein: CASSPSLGQGLGETQYF.

The V gene is TRBV11-2, the J gene TRBJ2-1; 8 bases align to TRBD1. Trimming cost V 2 bases and J 7 bases; bases outside gene matches: 4. Germline values: CDR1 SGHAT, CDR2 FQNNGV. The CDR3 spans 14 residues. As DNA, the CDR3 is TGTGCCAGCAGCTTACGGGACAGGAAAAATGAGCAGTTCTTC. Translation: CASSLRDRKNEQFF.

This chain uses TRBV11-2 with TRBJ2-7; D is tentatively TRBD1 or TRBD2 (5 bases each). The CDR3 runs to 17 residues. The germline gives CDR1 SGHAT, CDR2 FQNNGV. V dropped 4 bases and J dropped 3 bases, with 22 bases sitting between them. The CDR3 region has the DNA TGTGCCAGCAGCTCGATCCCCGGGAAGAGGGGTGACTACGAGCAGTACTTC. It translates to CASSSIPGKRGDYEQYF.

This chain uses TRBV7-9 with TRBJ2-3; D is uncertain. Germline-derived CDR1 and CDR2 are SEHNR and FQNEAQ (reference sequence). This CDR3 has 14 residues. Trimming took 5 bases from V and 3 from J, leaving 12 bases between them. The CDR3 reads CASSVPLKTDTQYF. The CDR3 region has the DNA TGTGCCAGCAGCGTCCCACTGAAGACAGATACGCAGTATTTT.

This rearrangement joins TRBV30 to TRBJ1-1; D not resolved. The CDR3 runs to 11 residues. The V end lost 8 bases, the J end lost 11 bases, and 18 bases lay between the germline ends. Per the germline V gene, CDR1 is GTSNPN and CDR2 is SVGIG (reference sequence). The CDR3 bases are TGTGCCCGACGAGAGGGTTATTCGGCTTTCTTT. Translating gives CARREGYSAFF.

The chain joins TRBV5-1 to TRBJ1-2; 7 nucleotides match TRBD1. The germline CDR1 and CDR2 sequences are SGHRS and YFSETQ. With V trimmed by 6 bases and J by 3 bases, 8 bases remained unmatched. The CDR3 covers 14 residues. CDR3 DNA sequence: TGCGCCAGCACCGATGACAGGGTTGACTATGGCTACACCTTC. Its protein is CASTDDRVDYGYTF.

The V gene is TRBV4-2, the J gene TRBJ1-2; TRBD1 agrees at 7 bases. Germline CDR1 reads LGHNA; CDR2 reads YNFKEQ. V was pared by 3 bases and J by 4 bases, with 11 bases of the junction left unmatched. The CDR3 is made up of 16 amino acids. The CDR3 is CASSQGGTDLLYGYTF. The CDR3 DNA reads as TGTGCCAGCAGCCAGGGAGGGACAGATCTTCTCTATGGCTACACCTTC.

This sequence joins TRBV7-9 and TRBJ1-2; a weak D match, TRBD1 (5 bases). The germline V gene encodes CDR1 SEHNR and CDR2 FQNEAQ (reference sequence). V was trimmed by 2 bases and J by 1 base, leaving 11 bases between them. CDR3 length equals 15 residues. The CDR3 DNA is TGTGCCAGCAGCTTATCGGGGGAGGTTAACTATGGCTACACCTTC. Protein product: CASSLSGEVNYGYTF.

The genes are TRBV6-1 and TRBJ1-1, with D tentatively TRBD1 (6 bases). Trimming stripped 6 bases from V and 4 bases from J, with 15 bases between. Germline V gene lookup returns CDR1 MNHNS and CDR2 SASEGT. This CDR3 has 14 amino acids. As DNA, the CDR3 is TGTGCCAGCAGGGGGACAAGGGGGGTCACTGAAGCTTTCTTT. Amino acid sequence: CASRGTRGVTEAFF.

This clone was seen a few times. The chain recombines TRBV14 with TRBJ1-1; D call uncertain. V lost 4 bases and J lost 5, with 20 bases in between. This CDR3 is built from 16 residues. Germline V gene lookup returns CDR1 SGHDN and CDR2 FVKESK. CDR3 sequence (DNA): TGTGCCAGCAGCCCTCAGCCGGGATGGGCCGGAACTGAAGCTTTCTTT. It is translated as CASSPQPGWAGTEAFF.

This chain connects TRBV10-1 to TRBJ2-1, with 7 bases fitting TRBD2. Germline-derived CDR1 and CDR2 are WNHNN and SYGVQD (reference sequence). V dropped 3 bases and J dropped 9; count of bases not matched to a gene: 8. The CDR3 is 14 residues long. CDR3 DNA sequence: TGCGCCAGCAGTGATACACTAGCGATGGGTGAGCAGTTCTTC. It encodes CASSDTLAMGEQFF.

The gene calls are TRBV2 and TRBJ2-1; 9 bases match TRBD2. Germline CDR1 is SNHLY and CDR2 is FYNNEI. CDR3 size: 15 residues. V was pared by 7 bases and J by 1 base, with 5 bases of the junction left unmatched. CDR3 DNA: TGTGCCAGCAAACTAGCGGGTAGTTCCTACAATGAGCAGTTCTTC. It yields the protein CASKLAGSSYNEQFF.

The V and J genes are TRBV30 and TRBJ2-3; D ambiguous. The CDR3 spans 13 residues. V lost 4 bases to trimming and J lost 0 bases, with 8 bases between them. Germline lookup yields CDR1 GTSNPN and CDR2 SVGIG (reference sequence). CDR3 loop: CAWTASSTDTQYF. The CDR3 DNA is TGTGCCTGGACTGCTTCTAGCACAGATACGCAGTATTTT.

This clone was picked up one time. This chain links TRBV11-1 with TRBJ1-1, with D unresolved. The germline V gene encodes CDR1 SGHAT and CDR2 FQDESV (reference sequence). The length of the CDR3 is 13 residues. V dropped 2 bases and J dropped 1 base, with 5 bases sitting between them. The CDR3 sequence: CASSLSRNTEAFF. For the CDR3, the DNA is TGTGCCAGCAGCTTAAGCAGGAACACTGAAGCTTTCTTT.

With regard to this clone: In the same sample, other DNA sequences code for this CDR3. As DNA, the CDR3 is TGTGCCAGCAGCTATCCGGGACAGCCCTACGAGCAGTACTTC. Encoded protein: CASSYPGQPYEQYF. This chain joins TRBV5-4 and TRBJ2-7; 7 bases match TRBD1. J was trimmed by 2 bases and V by 3 bases; bases with no gene match: 5. Per the germline V gene, CDR1 is SGHNT and CDR2 is YYREEE (reference sequence). This CDR3 has 14 amino acids.

V gene TRBV20-1 combines with J gene TRBJ1-1, with unresolved D. The germline CDR1 and CDR2 sequences are DFQATT and SNEGSKA (reference sequence). The CDR3 runs 11 residues. CDR3 coding DNA: TGCAGCCAGGCTCTACATACTGAAGCTTTCTTT. The encoded protein is CSQALHTEAFF.